Listed here are 6 T cell receptor beta chains from one sample, sequenced in a study of control samples from healthy donors and cancer patients. Libraries were prepared by immunoSEQ multiplex PCR; TCRdb keeps only in-frame clonotypes and omits some of them. This sample has roughly 120,000 clones, with approximately 90% found just once. The sample was blood. The receptors derive from a woman aged 18-29 years in good health.

The chain links TRBV13 to TRBJ2-1; 10 bases line up with TRBD2. Germline V gives CDR1 PRHDT, CDR2 FYEKMQ (reference sequence). Trimming removed 8 bases from V and 7 bases from J; junction bases left unmatched: 11. The CDR3 is 15 residues long. The CDR3 bases are TGTGCCAGCTCTCCAACTAGCGGGAAGGTGAATGAGCAGTTCTTC. Amino acid sequence: CASSPTSGKVNEQFF. Supplemented by reference TRBV13 and TRBJ2-1, the full variable domain reads AAGVIQSPRHLIKEKRETATLKCYPIPRHDTVYWYQQGPGQDPQFLISFYEKMQSDKGSIPDRFSAQQFSDYHSELNMSSLELGDSALYFCASSPTSGKVNEQFFGPGTRLTVL.

The CDR3 DNA sequence: TGCGCCAGCAGTGAGTCTCGTGAAGAGCGGGACTATGGCTACACCTTC. This codes for CASSESREERDYGYTF. This rearrangement joins TRBV10-2 to TRBJ1-2; D remains ambiguous. V dropped 0 bases and J dropped 3 bases, with 14 bases sitting between them. The CDR3 totals 16 residues. CDR1 WSHSY and CDR2 SAAADI come from the germline V gene.

This clone was picked up one time. This chain connects TRBV10-3 to TRBJ2-4; D gene uncertain. The CDR3 covers 14 residues. The germline CDR1 and CDR2 sequences are ENHRY and SYGVKD. V was cut by 8 bases and J by 2 bases, with 13 bases left in between. CDR3 coding DNA: TGTGCCATCGGCGACGTCGGACCCAAAAACATTCAGTACTTC. This gives the protein CAIGDVGPKNIQYF.

The CDR3 DNA sequence: TGTGCCACCAGCACTTATCGGACGGATACAGATACGCAGTATTTT. Translating gives CATSTYRTDTDTQYF. This sequence joins TRBV15 and TRBJ2-3; D unclear. The V end lost 4 bases, the J end lost 3 bases, and 14 bases lay between the germline ends. The germline CDR1 and CDR2 sequences are LNHNV and YYDKDF (reference sequence). CDR3 length: 15 amino acids.

The CDR3 coding sequence is TGTGCCAGCAGCCGCGACGGGAGCCTCTATGGCTACACCTTC. Its translation: CASSRDGSLYGYTF. J is TRBJ1-2 and V is TRBV28, with D unclear. V lost 6 bases to trimming and J lost 4 bases, with 15 bases between them. The CDR3 is made up of 14 amino acids. Germline V gene data show CDR1 as MDHEN and CDR2 as SYDVKM.

The chain links TRBV19 to TRBJ2-1; 13 bases are a match to TRBD2. Germline CDR1 and CDR2: LNHDA and SQIVND (reference sequence). The CDR3 extends over 18 amino acids. V lost 0 bases and J lost 6; bases outside the gene matches: 8. Here the CDR3 DNA reads TGTGCCAGTAGTATAGATACCTGGACTAGCGGGAGTCCCAATGAGCAGTTCTTC. Encoded protein: CASSIDTWTSGSPNEQFF.